This T cell receptor beta chain was recovered during a study of blood T cell repertoires in COVID-19 (dated by TCRdb to 2019 to 2021). Looking at the study overall: Collaborator samples came from the United States, Italy and Spain and covered acute and convalescent phases of COVID-19. Nearly every sample came with metadata listing a de-identified subject ID, COVID-19 status, age in years and sex. The prospective study material was composed of cDNA or gDNA derived from T cells, B-cell-depleted T cells, or PBMCs. The repertoires were released in a freely available public database meant as a resource for research on the immune response to SARS-CoV-2. Subjects who had been exposed to COVID-19, were actively infected with it, or had recovered from it provided the deeply sampled blood TCRbeta repertoires that made up the dataset. Where available, HLA class I and class II types were taken from metadata supplied by the sample provider and were not determined by assay-based typing. Samples came from the ongoing ImmuneRACE study (first 160 participants) plus 1,254 subjects from 6 global collaborators. The investigation overall reported the following: Clinical and demographic metadata were provided uncurated, with the amount varying by source and participant.

Worth noting for this clone: Its antigen is not yet known. No base qualities exist here, and no much larger clone lies one base off it.

The immunoSEQ Assay, a bias-controlled multiplex PCR, was used to amplify TCRbeta CDR3 regions from genomic DNA. In the paper's pipeline: Within the assay, amplification of reference gene primers was used to estimate how many nucleated cells each sample contained. To quantify the absolute abundance of each unique TCRbeta CDR3 rearrangement, sequence reads were collapsed and filtered. For each sample, productive Simpson clonality was calculated as the square root of Simpson's diversity index across productive rearrangements. This is the immuneACCESS table as TCRdb keeps it, with only in-frame sequences that have V and J called. A part of the clones is gone; compared with another copy, unresolved V genes explain less than half, and the rest is unexplained. The D gene and trimming were derived from the DNA, and the V and J assignments and clone size from that table. Counted in this sample were about 74,000 clones; 84% of them appeared once. The biggest ten clones account for approximately 35% of the sample.

Whole blood was collected in K2EDTA tubes by collaborating institutions according to the institutions' own protocols. Collaborator samples were shipped for TCRbeta analysis as frozen whole blood, isolated PBMCs, or DNA extracted from either sample type. This sequence originates from a man between 65 and 85 years old with acute or convalescent COVID-19. The sample taken for sequencing was peripheral blood.

The DNA sequence reads TGTGCCAGTAGTATTGAGGTGGGCAGGGGGAAAGATACGCAGTATTTT. It specifies CASSIEVGRGKDTQYF. The chain links TRBV19 with TRBJ2-3; the central 7 bases match TRBD1. Relative to germline, V is missing 3 bases and J is missing 5 bases, with 11 bases of the junction outside any gene match. CDR1 LNHDA and CDR2 SQIVND were looked up in the germline V gene (reference sequence). The CDR3 contains 16 residues, cysteine and phenylalanine counted. Of the read, only the CDR3 DNA is kept; its 48 bases are in frame from base 1.